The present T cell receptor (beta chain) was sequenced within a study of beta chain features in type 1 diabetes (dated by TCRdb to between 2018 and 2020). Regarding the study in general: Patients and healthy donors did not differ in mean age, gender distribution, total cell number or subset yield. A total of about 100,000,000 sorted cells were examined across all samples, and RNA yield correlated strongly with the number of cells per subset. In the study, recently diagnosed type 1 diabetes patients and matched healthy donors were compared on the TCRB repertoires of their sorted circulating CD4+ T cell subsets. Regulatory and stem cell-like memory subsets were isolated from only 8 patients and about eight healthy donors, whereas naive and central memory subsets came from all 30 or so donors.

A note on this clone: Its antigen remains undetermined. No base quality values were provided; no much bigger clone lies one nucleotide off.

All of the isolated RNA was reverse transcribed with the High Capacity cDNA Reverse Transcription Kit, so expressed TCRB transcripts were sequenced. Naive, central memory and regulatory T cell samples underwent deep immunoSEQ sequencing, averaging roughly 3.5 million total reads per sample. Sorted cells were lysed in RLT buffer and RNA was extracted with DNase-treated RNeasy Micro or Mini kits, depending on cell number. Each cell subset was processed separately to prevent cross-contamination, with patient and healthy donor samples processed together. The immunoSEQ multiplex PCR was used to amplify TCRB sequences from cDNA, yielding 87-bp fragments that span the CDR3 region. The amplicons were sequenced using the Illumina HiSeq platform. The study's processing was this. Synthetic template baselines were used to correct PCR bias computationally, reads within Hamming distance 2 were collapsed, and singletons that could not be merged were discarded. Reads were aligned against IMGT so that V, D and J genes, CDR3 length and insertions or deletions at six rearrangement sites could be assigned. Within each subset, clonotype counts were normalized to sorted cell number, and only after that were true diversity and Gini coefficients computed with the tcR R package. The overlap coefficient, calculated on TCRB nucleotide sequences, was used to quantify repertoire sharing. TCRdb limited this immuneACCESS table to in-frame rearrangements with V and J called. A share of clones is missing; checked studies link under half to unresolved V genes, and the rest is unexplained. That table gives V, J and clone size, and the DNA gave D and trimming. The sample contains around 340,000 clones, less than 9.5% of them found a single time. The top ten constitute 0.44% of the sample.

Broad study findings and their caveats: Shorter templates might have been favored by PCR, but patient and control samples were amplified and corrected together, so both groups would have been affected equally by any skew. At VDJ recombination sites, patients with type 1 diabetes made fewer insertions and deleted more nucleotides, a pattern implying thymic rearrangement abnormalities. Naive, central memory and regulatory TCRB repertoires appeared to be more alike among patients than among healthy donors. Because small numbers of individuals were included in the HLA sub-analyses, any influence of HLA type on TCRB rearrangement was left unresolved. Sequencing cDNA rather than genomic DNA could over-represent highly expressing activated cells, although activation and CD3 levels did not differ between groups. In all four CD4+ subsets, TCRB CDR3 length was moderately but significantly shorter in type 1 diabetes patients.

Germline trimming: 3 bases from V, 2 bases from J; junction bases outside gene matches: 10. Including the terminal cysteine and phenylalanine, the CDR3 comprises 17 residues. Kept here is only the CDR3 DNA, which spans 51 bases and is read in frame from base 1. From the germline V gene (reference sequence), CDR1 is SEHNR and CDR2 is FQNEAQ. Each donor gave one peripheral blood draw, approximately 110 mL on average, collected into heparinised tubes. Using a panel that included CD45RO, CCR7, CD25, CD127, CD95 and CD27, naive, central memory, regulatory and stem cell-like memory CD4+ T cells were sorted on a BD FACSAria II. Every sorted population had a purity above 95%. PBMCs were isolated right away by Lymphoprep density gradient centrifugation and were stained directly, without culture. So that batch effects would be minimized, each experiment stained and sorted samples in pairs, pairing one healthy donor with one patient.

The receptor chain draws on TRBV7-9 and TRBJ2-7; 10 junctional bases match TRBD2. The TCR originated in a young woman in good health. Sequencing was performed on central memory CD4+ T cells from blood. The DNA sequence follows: TGTGCCAGCAGCTTTACGAACACAGCGGGAGGGCCCTACGAGCAGTACTTC. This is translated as CASSFTNTAGGPYEQYF.